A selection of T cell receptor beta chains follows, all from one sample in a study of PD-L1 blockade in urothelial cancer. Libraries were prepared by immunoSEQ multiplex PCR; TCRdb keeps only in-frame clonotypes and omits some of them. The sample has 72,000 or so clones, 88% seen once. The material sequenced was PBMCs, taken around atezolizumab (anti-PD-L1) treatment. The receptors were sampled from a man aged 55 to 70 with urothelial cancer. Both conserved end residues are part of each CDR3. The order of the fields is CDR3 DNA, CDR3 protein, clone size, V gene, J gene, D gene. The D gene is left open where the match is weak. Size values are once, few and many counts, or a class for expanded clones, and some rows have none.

CDR3 DNA: TGTGCCAGCAGCCTTCGGACAGGGAAGTCCAATGAGCAGTTCTTC
CDR3 protein: CASSLRTGKSNEQFF
clone size: .
V gene: TRBV5-4
J gene: TRBJ2-1
D gene: TRBD1

CDR3 DNA: TGTGCCAGCAGCGCGGGACTAGCGGACCAAGAGACCCAGTACTTC
CDR3 protein: CASSAGLADQETQYF
clone size: .
V gene: TRBV9
J gene: TRBJ2-5
D gene: TRBD2

CDR3 DNA: TGTGCCAGCAGCTTGTTCTTGGGGGGGCCCGGCGTTTTTTCCTTT
CDR3 protein: CASSLFLGGPGVFSF
clone size: .
V gene: TRBV7-2
J gene: TRBJ1-5
D gene: .

CDR3 DNA: TGTGCCAGCAGAAAAACTAGCGGCCTGGCCTACGAGCAGTACTTC
CDR3 protein: CASRKTSGLAYEQYF
clone size: .
V gene: TRBV7-2
J gene: TRBJ2-7
D gene: TRBD2

CDR3 DNA: TGTGCCAGCAGTTACTCGATCGGGGGGGACACTGAAGCTTTCTTT
CDR3 protein: CASSYSIGGDTEAFF
clone size: .
V gene: TRBV6-5
J gene: TRBJ1-1
D gene: .

CDR3 DNA: TGCGCCAGCAGCCAAGACACGAGCTCTGGAAACACCATATATTTT
CDR3 protein: CASSQDTSSGNTIYF
clone size: .
V gene: TRBV4-1
J gene: TRBJ1-3
D gene: .

CDR3 DNA: TGTGCCAGCAGCCGGGGGATGAACACTGAAGCTTTCTTT
CDR3 protein: CASSRGMNTEAFF
clone size: .
V gene: TRBV6-5
J gene: TRBJ1-1
D gene: .

CDR3 DNA: TGTGCCAGCAGTACCCGCGAGTTATACGAGCAGTACTTC
CDR3 protein: CASSTRELYEQYF
clone size: .
V gene: TRBV6-1
J gene: TRBJ2-7
D gene: .

CDR3 DNA: TGTGCCAGCAGCTTAAATCCCTTCACAGATACGCAGTATTTT
CDR3 protein: CASSLNPFTDTQYF
clone size: .
V gene: TRBV7-3
J gene: TRBJ2-3
D gene: .

CDR3 DNA: TGTGCCAGCAGCTCCGCCCTACTAGCGGGAGGGCCGCTAAACTTC
CDR3 protein: CASSSALLAGGPLNF
clone size: .
V gene: TRBV7-2
J gene: TRBJ2-7
D gene: TRBD2

CDR3 DNA: TGTGCCAGCAGTTACTATGACAGGGGGCTAACTGAAGCTTTCTTT
CDR3 protein: CASSYYDRGLTEAFF
clone size: .
V gene: TRBV6-5
J gene: TRBJ1-1
D gene: TRBD1

CDR3 DNA: TGTGCCAGCAGTCAGGAGGCGGTTAAAACCTACGAGCAGTACTTC
CDR3 protein: CASSQEAVKTYEQYF
clone size: .
V gene: TRBV2
J gene: TRBJ2-7
D gene: .

CDR3 DNA: TGTGCCAGCAGTGAAGTTCCGGGAGCGACCTACGAGCAGTACTTC
CDR3 protein: CASSEVPGATYEQYF
clone size: .
V gene: TRBV2
J gene: TRBJ2-7
D gene: .

CDR3 DNA: TGTGCCAGCACCATATCGGGGGGGTTAAACTATGGCTACACCTTC
CDR3 protein: CASTISGGLNYGYTF
clone size: .
V gene: TRBV2
J gene: TRBJ1-2
D gene: .

CDR3 DNA: TGTGCCAGCAGATTACAGGGGGAGGTGGAGACCCAGTACTTC
CDR3 protein: CASRLQGEVETQYF
clone size: .
V gene: TRBV6-6
J gene: TRBJ2-5
D gene: TRBD1

CDR3 DNA: TGTGCCAGCAGTTGGCCAACCGACCCACTAGCGGGAGGGCCGAATAGTGAGCAGTTCTTC
CDR3 protein: CASSWPTDPLAGGPNSEQFF
clone size: .
V gene: TRBV28
J gene: TRBJ2-1
D gene: TRBD2

CDR3 DNA: TGTGCCAGCAGTTTAGTACAGGGGCGTTATGGCTACACCTTC
CDR3 protein: CASSLVQGRYGYTF
clone size: .
V gene: TRBV27
J gene: TRBJ1-2
D gene: TRBD1

CDR3 DNA: TGTGCCAGTAGTCGAAGTATAGGGATAGGACAGGGGTACAATGAGCAGTTCTTC
CDR3 protein: CASSRSIGIGQGYNEQFF
clone size: .
V gene: TRBV19
J gene: TRBJ2-1
D gene: TRBD1

CDR3 DNA: TGTGCCAGCAGCCTCTATGAAGCTTTCTTT
CDR3 protein: CASSLYEAFF
clone size: .
V gene: TRBV21-1
J gene: TRBJ1-1
D gene: .

CDR3 DNA: TGCGCCAGCAGCCAAAGGGGGACCCAATACTACAATGAGCAGTTCTTC
CDR3 protein: CASSQRGTQYYNEQFF
clone size: .
V gene: TRBV4-3
J gene: TRBJ2-1
D gene: .

CDR3 DNA: TGTGCCAGCAGCAGGAACGAGGACAGATCCTACGAGCAGTACTTC
CDR3 protein: CASSRNEDRSYEQYF
clone size: .
V gene: TRBV7-2
J gene: TRBJ2-7
D gene: .

CDR3 DNA: TGTGCCAGCAGCCTTACCCTAGCTTTTCCGGACAATGAGCAGTTCTTC
CDR3 protein: CASSLTLAFPDNEQFF
clone size: .
V gene: TRBV9
J gene: TRBJ2-1
D gene: .

CDR3 DNA: TGTGCCAGTAGTTCCAGACTAGCGGGAGGGAGTTATACGCAGTATTTT
CDR3 protein: CASSSRLAGGSYTQYF
clone size: .
V gene: TRBV19
J gene: TRBJ2-3
D gene: TRBD2

CDR3 DNA: TGTGCCAGCAGTTCCGGCGGGGGGCTATCTCAAGAGACCCAGTACTTC
CDR3 protein: CASSSGGGLSQETQYF
clone size: once
V gene: TRBV5-5
J gene: TRBJ2-5
D gene: TRBD2

CDR3 DNA: TGTGCCTGGTCCCCTCCGGGACAGGGTTCTTATAGCAATCAGCCCCAGCATTTT
CDR3 protein: CAWSPPGQGSYSNQPQHF
clone size: .
V gene: TRBV30
J gene: TRBJ1-5
D gene: TRBD1

CDR3 DNA: TGTGCCAGTAGTAAGACAGGGATTAATGAAAAACTGTTTTTT
CDR3 protein: CASSKTGINEKLFF
clone size: .
V gene: TRBV19
J gene: TRBJ1-4
D gene: TRBD1

CDR3 DNA: TGTGCCAGCAGCTTGATTACTAGCGGGGGGAGGGAGACCCAGTACTTC
CDR3 protein: CASSLITSGGRETQYF
clone size: .
V gene: TRBV11-2
J gene: TRBJ2-5
D gene: TRBD2

CDR3 DNA: TGTGCCAGCAGACTCGACAGGGATACTGGGGCCAACGTCCTGACTTTC
CDR3 protein: CASRLDRDTGANVLTF
clone size: .
V gene: TRBV2
J gene: TRBJ2-6
D gene: TRBD1

CDR3 DNA: TGCGCCAGCAGCTTAACCGGGGATCGCTACGAGCAGTACTTC
CDR3 protein: CASSLTGDRYEQYF
clone size: .
V gene: TRBV5-1
J gene: TRBJ2-7
D gene: .

CDR3 DNA: TGTGCCAGTAGTAGTTCCGACCGAGGGGAAAAACTGTTTTTT
CDR3 protein: CASSSSDRGEKLFF
clone size: .
V gene: TRBV19
J gene: TRBJ1-4
D gene: .

CDR3 DNA: TGTGCCAGTAAAAGCCAGGGGGTGTTCTTAGACACTGAAGCTTTCTTT
CDR3 protein: CASKSQGVFLDTEAFF
clone size: .
V gene: TRBV19
J gene: TRBJ1-1
D gene: TRBD1

CDR3 DNA: TGCAGCGTTGCAAAAGACAGGAACACTGAAGCTTTCTTT
CDR3 protein: CSVAKDRNTEAFF
clone size: once
V gene: TRBV29-1
J gene: TRBJ1-1
D gene: .

CDR3 DNA: TGTGCCAGCAGCTTTGGGGAGAAGGCCTACGAGCAGTACTTC
CDR3 protein: CASSFGEKAYEQYF
clone size: few
V gene: TRBV11-3
J gene: TRBJ2-7
D gene: .

CDR3 DNA: TGTGCCATCAGTGCCCCGACTTCGGTGCAGTTCTTC
CDR3 protein: CAISAPTSVQFF
clone size: .
V gene: TRBV10-3
J gene: TRBJ2-1
D gene: .

CDR3 DNA: TGTGCCAGCAGCTTAGACAGACTAGACACTGAAGCTTTCTTT
CDR3 protein: CASSLDRLDTEAFF
clone size: .
V gene: TRBV11-2
J gene: TRBJ1-1
D gene: .

CDR3 DNA: TGTGCCAGCAGTTTCCACTCGACAGGGGGCAATCAGCCCCAGCATTTT
CDR3 protein: CASSFHSTGGNQPQHF
clone size: once
V gene: TRBV28
J gene: TRBJ1-5
D gene: TRBD1

CDR3 DNA: TGTGCCAGCAGTCGGAGGGAACGGGCCTATGGCTACACCTTC
CDR3 protein: CASSRRERAYGYTF
clone size: .
V gene: TRBV6-5
J gene: TRBJ1-2
D gene: .

CDR3 DNA: TGTGCCAGCAGTTTTGCCACAGTGGGCGGCTACACCTTC
CDR3 protein: CASSFATVGGYTF
clone size: .
V gene: TRBV28
J gene: TRBJ1-2
D gene: .

CDR3 DNA: TGTGCCAGCAGCCCCCGCTGGGAGGCCTACGAGCAGTACTTC
CDR3 protein: CASSPRWEAYEQYF
clone size: .
V gene: TRBV9
J gene: TRBJ2-7
D gene: .

CDR3 DNA: TGTGCCAGCACTAGAGTTTTCACAGATACGCAGTATTTT
CDR3 protein: CASTRVFTDTQYF
clone size: .
V gene: TRBV2
J gene: TRBJ2-3
D gene: .

CDR3 DNA: TGCGCCAGCAGCTGGACAGGATCAACCGAGCAGTACTTC
CDR3 protein: CASSWTGSTEQYF
clone size: .
V gene: TRBV5-1
J gene: TRBJ2-7
D gene: TRBD1

CDR3 DNA: TGTGCCAGCAGCTTAATCACACCCTACGAGCAGTACTTC
CDR3 protein: CASSLITPYEQYF
clone size: .
V gene: TRBV7-2
J gene: TRBJ2-7
D gene: .